Listed here are 21 T cell receptor beta chains from one sample, sequenced in a study of T cells in Graves' hyperthyroidism and ophthalmopathy. From RNA transcripts, TCR beta CDR3 regions were amplified. The TCR CDR3 first-round RT-PCR relied on the HTBI primer set. TCRdb reprocessed the multiplex PCR reads via MiXCR and lists one record per CDR3 protein. This sample yields around 800,000 distinct CDR3 sequences, of which around 38% are seen a single time; about 8.9% belongs to the top ten. The sample was blood. The receptors here all came from a man aged 18 to 35 with Graves' hyperthyroidism.

V is TRBV5-6 and J is TRBJ2-7; possible D gene TRBD2, 6 bases. The CDR3 is made up of 15 amino acids. Germline loops: CDR1 SGHDT, CDR2 YYEEEE. V was clipped by 0 bases and J by 12 bases, with 22 bases between them. The CDR3 sequence is CASSLAGLSPAEGYF. For the CDR3, the DNA is TGTGCCAGCAGCTTGGCCGGTCTAAGCCCAGCGGAGGGGTACTTC. The full variable domain, rest sourced from reference TRBV5-6 and TRBJ2-7, is DAGVTQSPTHLIKTRGQQVTLRCSPKSGHDTVSWYQQALGQGPQFIFQYYEEEERQRGNFPDRFSGHQFPNYSSELNVNALLLGDSALYLCASSLAGLSPAEGYFGPGTRLTVT.

The CDR3 DNA follows: TGCAGTGCTAGAGATCGGGCGGGATTGTTATACGAGCAGTACTTC. It is translated as CSARDRAGLLYEQYF. The rearrangement links TRBV20-1 to TRBJ2-7; a possible D gene is TRBD2 (6 bases). The CDR3 extends over 15 amino acids. Trimming cost V 0 bases and J 4 bases, with 16 bases left between them. CDR1 and CDR2 from the germline V gene are DFQATT and SNEGSKA (reference sequence).

This clonotype came up a few times. V gene TRBV6-1 combines with J gene TRBJ1-1; 8 nucleotides match TRBD1. V trimming: 5 bases; J trimming: 1 base; junction bases outside the gene matches: 9. There are 16 residues in the CDR3. Germline V CDR1 and CDR2: MNHNS, SASEGT. The chain's CDR3 is CASSSLRTGPNTEAFF. DNA for the CDR3: TGTGCCAGCAGTTCCCTTAGGACAGGGCCGAACACTGAAGCTTTCTTT.

This clonotype has ten or more counts. This chain uses TRBV10-3 with TRBJ1-1; TRBD1 is a possible D gene (5 bases). V was pared by 8 bases and J by 3 bases, with 13 bases between. Germline V gene lookup returns CDR1 ENHRY and CDR2 SYGVKD. CDR3 length: 13 amino acids. In DNA form, the CDR3 reads TGTGCCATCTCCGGGGACGGTGACACTGAAGCTTTCTTT. It is translated as CAISGDGDTEAFF.

This clonotype was picked up a small number of times. This chain links TRBV10-3 with TRBJ2-7; TRBD2 might be the D (6 bases). The ends were cut back, 3 bases at V and 1 base at J, with 16 bases in the middle. The CDR3 is 16 residues long. CDR1 and CDR2 (germline): ENHRY, SYGVKD. This CDR3 is CAISDPHSGGSYEQYF. The CDR3 DNA reads TGTGCCATCAGTGACCCCCATTCCGGGGGTTCCTACGAGCAGTACTTC.

This clonotype was detected many times. The gene calls are TRBV2 and TRBJ2-6, with no clear D. The V and J ends lost 6 bases and 4 bases respectively, with 16 bases between them. CDR1 is SNHLY and CDR2 is FYNNEI in the germline V gene. The CDR3 runs to 16 residues. The CDR3, as DNA: TGTGCCAGCAGCGTTGACACCCCCACAGGGGCCAACGTCCTGACTTTC. Its translation is CASSVDTPTGANVLTF.

This clonotype was detected a few times. The rearrangement links TRBV9 to TRBJ1-4, with D possibly being TRBD1 (6 bases). Germline V gene data show CDR1 as SGDLS and CDR2 as YYNGEE. The CDR3 spans 14 residues. Trimming removed 4 bases from V and 7 bases from J, with 14 bases in between. The CDR3 DNA reads as TGTGCCAGCAGCCACCGGGACATAGGTGAAAAACTGTTTTTT. It translates to CASSHRDIGEKLFF.

The J gene is TRBJ2-2, the V gene TRBV5-4, with 7 bases that match TRBD2. CDR1 and CDR2 (germline): SGHNT, YYREEE (reference sequence). J was trimmed by 7 bases and V by 4 bases; bases with no gene match: 10. The CDR3 spans 15 residues. CDR3 in DNA: TGTGCCAGCAGCCCATCTACTAGCGAGGGCGGGGAGCTGTTTTTT. Protein: CASSPSTSEGGELFF.

This clonotype was observed at least ten times. The V call is TRBV7-6, the J call TRBJ1-3; D call uncertain. This CDR3 region has 18 residues. Germline CDR1 and CDR2: SGHVS and FNYEAQ. Trimming took 1 base from V and 0 from J, leaving 16 bases between them. The CDR3 DNA follows: TGTGCCAGCAGCTTAGAGTCTCGTCCGCTTGACTCTGGAAACACCATATATTTT. Translating it yields CASSLESRPLDSGNTIYF.

The rearrangement links TRBV29-1 to TRBJ1-1, with a possible D match to TRBD1 (6 bases). Between the trimmed V and J ends, which lost 7 bases and 2 bases, there was a span of 17 bases. Germline values: CDR1 SQVTM, CDR2 ANQGSEA. This CDR3 spans 14 amino acids. The DNA for the CDR3 is TGCAGCGGCGGGGGGGGCGGTCGTAACACTGAAGCTTTCTTT. Translating it yields CSGGGGGRNTEAFF.

The table lists this clonotype with many counts. The rearrangement joins TRBV25-1 to TRBJ2-7; 11 bases match TRBD2. Germline-derived CDR1 and CDR2 are MGHDK and SYGVNS. This CDR3 spans 14 amino acids. Germline trimming cut 6 bases from V and 9 bases from J; bases unmatched to any gene: 10. The CDR3 is CASRGTSGVLGQYF. The DNA of the CDR3 is TGTGCCAGCAGGGGGACTAGCGGAGTTCTAGGGCAGTACTTC.

The chain employs TRBV29-1 and TRBJ1-3; D is unclear. Germline CDR1 and CDR2: SQVTM and ANQGSEA. This CDR3 is built from 11 residues. V dropped 6 bases and J dropped 4 bases, with 7 bases sitting between them. CDR3 DNA: TGCAGCGTCTCTACCGGAAACACCATATATTTT. This codes for CSVSTGNTIYF.

The chain has TRBV7-9 and TRBJ2-2; 8 bases agree with TRBD2. Germline V gene sequence: CDR1 SEHNR, CDR2 FQNEAQ (reference sequence). The V segment lost 1 base and the J segment 4 bases; nucleotides outside the gene matches: 8. This CDR3 is built from 17 residues. The CDR3 reads CASSLELGSGVTGELFF. For the CDR3, the DNA is TGTGCCAGCAGCTTAGAGCTGGGTAGCGGGGTCACCGGGGAGCTGTTTTTT.

This clonotype was found a few times. The V gene is TRBV2, the J gene TRBJ2-2; D possibly corresponds to TRBD2 (6 bases). Germline CDR1 and CDR2: SNHLY and FYNNEI. The V and J ends lost 7 bases and 6 bases respectively, with 12 bases between them. This CDR3 has 13 residues. CDR3 sequence reads: CASIRRGPGELFF. The CDR3 region has the DNA TGTGCCAGCATCCGGCGGGGTCCCGGGGAGCTGTTTTTT. Full variable domain (rest looked up from reference TRBV2 and TRBJ2-2): EPEVTQTPSHQVTQMGQEVILRCVPISNHLYFYWYRQILGQKVEFLVSFYNNEISEKSEIFDDQFSVERPDGSNFTLKIRSTKLEDSAMYFCASIRRGPGELFFGEGSRLTVL.

The chain carries TRBV19 and TRBJ1-2; the match to TRBD1 covers 8 bases. The germline CDR1 and CDR2 sequences are LNHDA and SQIVND (reference sequence). V was clipped by 3 bases and J by 6 bases; unmatched bases: 6. This CDR3 spans 14 amino acids. Here the CDR3 reads CASSILAGGDGYTF. CDR3 DNA: TGTGCCAGTAGTATCCTCGCAGGGGGCGATGGCTACACCTTC.

This clonotype turned up a few times. The rearrangement links TRBV12-3 or TRBV12-4 to TRBJ2-7; TRBD2 is a possible D gene (5 bases). The CDR3 is 13 amino acids. The germline V and J ends were trimmed by 2 bases and 8 bases, with 13 bases remaining between them. CDR3 protein: CASSLSGLAQQYF. The CDR3 coding sequence is TGTGCCAGCAGTTTATCCGGGCTAGCCCAGCAGTACTTC.

This clonotype was counted a few times. The chain couples TRBV5-1 to TRBJ2-2, with D hard to call. CDR1 and CDR2 (germline): SGHRS, YFSETQ. Trimming shortened V by 0 bases and J by 5 bases, and 8 bases separated the two germline ends. This CDR3 region has 14 residues. The CDR3, as DNA: TGCGCCAGCAGCTTGGCTCTAGAAACCGGGGAGCTGTTTTTT. Encoded protein: CASSLALETGELFF.

This clonotype showed up many times. The V call is TRBV5-1, the J call TRBJ2-2; D call uncertain. Per the germline V gene, CDR1 is SGHRS and CDR2 is YFSETQ. This CDR3 spans 14 amino acids. Deletions cut 4 bases from V and 2 bases from J, with 9 bases between. The CDR3 nucleotides read TGCGCCAGCAGCCCAGACCCCAACACCGGGGAGCTGTTTTTT. Translated: CASSPDPNTGELFF.

Points on this clonotype: A read error may produce the germline difference seen at one junction end. V usage is TRBV11-1 and J usage is TRBJ2-2; D is perhaps TRBD2 (6 bases). The CDR3 sequence is 17 residues long. The germline V gene has CDR1 SGHAT and CDR2 FQDESV (reference sequence). The CDR3 here is CASSQAPAGSNTGELFF. The CDR3 nucleotides read TGCGCCAGCAGCCAAGCTCCGGCGGGGTCGAACACCGGGGAGCTGTTTTTT.

CDR3 in DNA: TGCAGCTTGGTGGACGGCGGAGACACTGAAGCTTTCTTT. Translation: CSLVDGGDTEAFF. V and J are TRBV29-1 and TRBJ1-1, with D unresolved. V was shortened by 8 bases and J by 3 bases, with 16 bases between the two germline ends. This CDR3 is 13 amino acids long. Per the germline V gene, CDR1 is SQVTM and CDR2 is ANQGSEA.

For this clonotype: It may be a read error: a sequence one base away is much more abundant. This chain joins TRBV7-9 and TRBJ2-5, with 8 bases identical to TRBD1. CDR1 SEHNR and CDR2 FQNEAQ come from the germline V gene (reference sequence). J gave up 7 bases and V 6 bases, and 10 bases lay outside the gene matches. CDR3 length: 14 residues. The CDR3 DNA follows: TGTGCCAGCAGTCAAGGACAGGGTCCTCGGACCCAGTACTTC. Its translation is CASSQGQGPRTQYF.